The 20 T cell receptor beta chains below were found in one sample sequenced in a study of regulatory T cells in long-lasting Graves disease. HTBI primers from iRepertoire and Arm-PCR of CDR3 regions yielded the TCR beta libraries. TCRdb re-analysed the multiplex PCR reads in MiXCR, keeping a single row per CDR3 protein. Among 540,000 or so distinct CDR3 sequences listed, less than 15% were seen once. Time point meaning: newly diagnosed GD, antithyroid drugs for less than 3 months. From PBMCs, RNA was extracted and then used to make the TCR library. These same data were also listed under a study on T cells in Graves' hyperthyroidism and ophthalmopathy.

The source material was peripheral blood mononuclear cells (PBMCs), sampled at new diagnosis, from a patient treated with antithyroid drugs. The receptors stem from a man younger than 45 with Graves disease.

The rearrangement uses TRBV7-9 and TRBJ2-1; 11 nucleotides match TRBD2. With 3 bases clipped from V and 0 bases from J, the junction kept 7 bases outside the gene matches. Looked up from germline, CDR1 is SEHNR and CDR2 is FQNEAQ (reference sequence). This CDR3 region has 18 residues. CDR3 loop: CASSFGLAGGISYNEQFF. The DNA of the CDR3 is TGTGCCAGCAGCTTCGGGCTAGCGGGAGGTATCTCCTACAATGAGCAGTTCTTC.

Comments on this clonotype: Since a much larger clone is just one base distant, this may be a read error. The rearrangement uses TRBV27 and TRBJ1-3, with D unresolved. Per germline, CDR1 MNHEY and CDR2 SMNVEV (reference sequence). The CDR3 consists of 11 residues. The CDR3 DNA follows: TGTGCCAGCCAACGGGGAAACACCATACATTTT. Translation gives CASQRGNTIHF.

Of note for this clonotype: A read error is the likely source, as a far larger clone sits one nucleotide away. The chain couples TRBV28 to TRBJ2-7; 7 bases agree with TRBD2. Germline values: CDR1 MDHEN, CDR2 SYDVKM. The CDR3 loop spans 13 amino acids. With 5 bases clipped from V and 7 bases from J, the junction kept 8 bases outside the gene matches. The DNA of the CDR3 is TGTGCCAGCAGTAAGGGAGGGCCAAATGAGCAGTACTTC. Translation: CASSKGGPNEQYF.

Notes on this clonotype: A much larger clone lies a single base off, so this may be a read error. The chain combines TRBV12-3 or TRBV12-4 with TRBJ2-5; TRBD2 matches at 7 bases. The J segment lost 4 bases and the V segment lost 4 bases, leaving 9 bases of the junction unmatched. The length of the CDR3 is 15 residues. The CDR3 reads CASSWGGSLRETQYF. The CDR3 DNA follows: TGTGCCAGCAGTTGGGGCGGGAGTTTAAGAGAGACCCAGTACTTC.

The table lists this clonotype with many counts. The chain recombines TRBV20-1 with TRBJ2-5; D possibly corresponds to TRBD2 (5 bases). V was trimmed by 6 bases and J by 2 bases, leaving 13 bases between them. The germline gives CDR1 DFQATT, CDR2 SNEGSKA (reference sequence). The CDR3 has 13 residues. DNA for the CDR3: TGCAGTGCCCCTTTAGGAGGTCAAGAGACCCAGTACTTC. Protein product: CSAPLGGQETQYF.

This chain links TRBV5-4 with TRBJ2-1; 7 positions agree with TRBD2. Trimming removed 8 bases from V and 1 base from J; junction bases left unmatched: 9. CDR1 is SGHNT, CDR2 YYREEE, per germline (reference sequence). The CDR3 covers 15 residues. The CDR3 protein is CASGVSGQSYNEQFF. The CDR3 coding sequence is TGTGCCAGTGGGGTTAGCGGGCAATCCTACAATGAGCAGTTCTTC.

This clonotype occurred many times. This chain links TRBV20-1 with TRBJ1-1; maybe TRBD1 (5 bases). CDR3 size: 15 residues. CDR1 and CDR2 from the germline V gene are DFQATT and SNEGSKA (reference sequence). The V end was cut by 0 bases, the J end by 7 bases, with 18 bases between. The CDR3 is CSAREDGMGLGEAFF. Written as DNA, the CDR3 is TGCAGTGCTAGAGAAGATGGGATGGGACTGGGTGAAGCTTTCTTT.

This clonotype appeared a few times. This chain connects TRBV5-1 to TRBJ2-1, with 14 bases that match TRBD2. This CDR3 has 16 amino acids. Unmatched junction bases numbered 9, after V lost 3 bases and J lost 10 bases. Germline V gene lookup returns CDR1 SGHRS and CDR2 YFSETQ. The CDR3 spells CASSWGGTSGSGEQFF. The CDR3 coding sequence is TGCGCCAGCAGCTGGGGCGGGACTAGCGGGAGCGGGGAGCAGTTCTTC.

This clonotype was picked up a small number of times. CDR3 in DNA: TGTGCCAGCAGCTTAGCGCAGGGTATGAACACTGAAGCTTTCTTT. Protein sequence: CASSLAQGMNTEAFF. The rearrangement uses TRBV7-9 and TRBJ1-1; tentatively, D is TRBD1 (5 bases). The length of the CDR3 is 15 residues. Trimming left V 0 bases short and J 0 bases short, with 8 bases between. CDR1 is SEHNR and CDR2 is FQNEAQ in the germline V gene (reference sequence).

V is TRBV2 and J is TRBJ1-3; 9 positions match TRBD1. From germline, CDR1 is SNHLY and CDR2 FYNNEI. The ends lost 6 bases at V and 3 bases at J; junction bases unmatched: 15. This CDR3 comprises 18 residues. CDR3 region: CASSPTGTGKRSGNTIYF. Written as DNA, the CDR3 is TGTGCCAGCAGCCCGACCGGGACAGGGAAAAGGAGTGGAAACACCATATATTTT.

The rearrangement joins TRBV9 to TRBJ2-3; D may be TRBD2 (6 bases). Germline assignment: CDR1 SGDLS and CDR2 YYNGEE. The CDR3 sequence is 14 residues long. Trimming took off 6 bases at V and 6 bases at J, with 17 bases between the two ends. CDR3 nucleotide sequence: TGTGCCAGCACCTCTAGCGTTGTGGTGGATACGCAGTATTTT. Its protein is CASTSSVVVDTQYF.

There are a few counts of this clonotype. This sequence joins TRBV14 and TRBJ2-1, with D tentatively TRBD1 (6 bases). Germline loops: CDR1 SGHDN, CDR2 FVKESK. This CDR3 region has 14 residues. V was trimmed by 1 base and J by 9 bases, leaving 13 bases between them. In nucleotides, the CDR3 is TGTGCCAGCAGCCAAGGAAGTGGGGGCTTTGAGCAGTTCTTC. Protein sequence: CASSQGSGGFEQFF.

This clonotype was observed at least ten times. The chain uses TRBV20-1 and TRBJ2-1; D possibly corresponds to TRBD2 (5 bases). This CDR3 contains 15 residues. V was pared by 0 bases and J by 1 base, with 10 bases between. Germline CDR1 reads DFQATT; CDR2 reads SNEGSKA (reference sequence). CDR3 DNA: TGCAGTGCTAGAGAGGACTTCAGATCCTACAATGAGCAGTTCTTC. It yields the protein CSAREDFRSYNEQFF.

The chain uses TRBV27 and TRBJ1-5; a possible D gene is TRBD1 (6 bases). The CDR3 length is 15 residues. Germline CDR1 MNHEY, CDR2 SMNVEV (reference sequence). The V end was cut by 5 bases, the J end by 4 bases, with 15 bases between. The CDR3 protein is CASSPDRTSNQPQHF. DNA for the CDR3: TGTGCCAGCAGTCCCGACAGGACATCGAATCAGCCCCAGCATTTT.

This clonotype was seen many times. The chain combines TRBV29-1 with TRBJ2-2; weak D call: TRBD2 (8 bases). The CDR3 has 15 amino acids. Germline V CDR1 and CDR2: SQVTM, ANQGSEA. V lost 3 bases, J lost 8 bases, and 19 bases lay in between. The chain's CDR3 is CSVEEGASGSGELFF. The CDR3 DNA reads TGCAGCGTTGAGGAGGGGGCTAGCGGGTCAGGGGAGCTGTTTTTT.

This clonotype was recorded many times. This chain connects TRBV2 to TRBJ2-3; maybe TRBD2 (6 bases). Looked up from germline, CDR1 is SNHLY and CDR2 is FYNNEI. Trimming took 4 bases from V and 4 from J, leaving 15 bases between them. CDR3 length: 15 residues. The CDR3 spells CASSGQGLSPDTQYF. CDR3 sequence (DNA): TGTGCCAGCAGTGGTCAGGGACTCAGCCCAGATACGCAGTATTTT.

V and J are TRBV20-1 and TRBJ2-1, with 10 bases matching TRBD1. V lost 0 bases, J lost 0 bases, and 14 bases stayed unmatched. CDR3 size: 20 residues. The germline gives CDR1 DFQATT, CDR2 SNEGSKA (reference sequence). The CDR3 protein is CSAREFPGQGKGDSYNEQFF. The CDR3 nucleotides read TGCAGTGCTAGAGAATTTCCGGGACAGGGGAAGGGGGACTCCTACAATGAGCAGTTCTTC.

This clonotype has a count of ten or more. V is TRBV14 and J is TRBJ1-4; D not certain. The V end was cut by 2 bases, the J end by 16 bases, with 14 bases between. Germline loops: CDR1 SGHDN, CDR2 FVKESK. CDR3 length equals 12 residues. In DNA form, the CDR3 reads TGTGCCAGCAGCCAAATCAACAGTCGGCCGTTTTTT. Its translation is CASSQINSRPFF. Together with reference TRBV14 and TRBJ1-4, the CDR3 gives the full variable domain: EAGVTQFPSHSVIEKGQTVTLRCDPISGHDNLYWYRRVMGKEIKFLLHFVKESKQDESGMPNNRFLAERTGGTYSTLKVQPAELEDSGVYFCASSQINSRPFFGSGTQLSVL.

Notes on this clonotype: It differs at one base from a far larger clone, so likely a read error. The CDR3 sequence is CASSITSGGRLETQYF. The CDR3 DNA reads TGTGCCAGCAGTATTACTAGCGGGGGGCGGTTAGAGACCCAGTACTTC. This chain uses TRBV12-3 or TRBV12-4 with TRBJ2-1, with 12 bases that match TRBD2. The assigned J gene may be wrong: the sequence end matches TRBJ2-5 better. The CDR3 is made up of 16 amino acids.

This clonotype has at least ten counts. This chain uses TRBV15 with TRBJ2-7, with 13 bases matching TRBD2. V was pared by 1 base and J by 6 bases, with 9 bases of the junction left unmatched. This CDR3 spans 17 amino acids. Germline CDR1 reads LNHNV; CDR2 reads YYDKDF (reference sequence). The CDR3 loop reads CATSRGTSGRRTGEQYF. Here the CDR3 DNA reads TGTGCCACCAGCAGAGGGACTAGCGGGAGACGCACGGGCGAGCAGTACTTC.